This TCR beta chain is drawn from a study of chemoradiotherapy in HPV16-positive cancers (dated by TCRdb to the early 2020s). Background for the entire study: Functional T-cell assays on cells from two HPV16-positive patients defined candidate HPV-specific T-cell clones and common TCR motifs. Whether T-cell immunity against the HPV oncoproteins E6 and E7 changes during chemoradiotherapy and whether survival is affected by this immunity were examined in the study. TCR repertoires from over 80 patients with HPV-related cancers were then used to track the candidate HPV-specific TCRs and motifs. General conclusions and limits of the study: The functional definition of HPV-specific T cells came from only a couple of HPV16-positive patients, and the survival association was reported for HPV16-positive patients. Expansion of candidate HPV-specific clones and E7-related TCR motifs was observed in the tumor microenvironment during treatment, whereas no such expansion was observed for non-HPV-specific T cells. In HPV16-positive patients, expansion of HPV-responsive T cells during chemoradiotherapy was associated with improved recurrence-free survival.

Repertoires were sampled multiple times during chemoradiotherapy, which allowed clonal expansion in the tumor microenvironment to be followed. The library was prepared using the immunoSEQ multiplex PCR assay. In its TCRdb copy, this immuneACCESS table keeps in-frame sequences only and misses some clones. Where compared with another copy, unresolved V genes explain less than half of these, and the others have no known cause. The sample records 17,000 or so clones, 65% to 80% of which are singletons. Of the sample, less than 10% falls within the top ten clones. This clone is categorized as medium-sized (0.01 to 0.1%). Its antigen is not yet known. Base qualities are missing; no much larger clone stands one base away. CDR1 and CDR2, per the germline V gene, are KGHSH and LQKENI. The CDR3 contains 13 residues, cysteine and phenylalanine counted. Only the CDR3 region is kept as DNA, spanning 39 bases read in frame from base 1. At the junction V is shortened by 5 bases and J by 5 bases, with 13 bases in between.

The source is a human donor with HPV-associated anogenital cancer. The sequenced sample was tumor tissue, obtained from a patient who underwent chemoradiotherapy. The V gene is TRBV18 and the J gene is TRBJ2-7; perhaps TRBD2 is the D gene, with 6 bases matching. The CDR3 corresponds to CASSDSASDEQYF. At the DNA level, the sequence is TGTGCCAGCTCAGATTCTGCTAGCGACGAGCAGTACTTC.